This TCR beta chain was sequenced in a study of blood T cell repertoires in COVID-19. Profiled with immunoSEQ multiplex PCR; TCRdb holds only in-frame clones, not every one. This table holds under 300,000 clones, 86% found once. Germline V gives CDR1 MNHEY, CDR2 SMNVEV (reference sequence). V lost 6 bases and J 1 base, leaving 13 bases between the germline ends. The CDR3 runs 15 residues. The origin of this receptor is a man aged 55 to 70 with acute or convalescent COVID-19. The J gene is TRBJ1-5, the V gene TRBV27, with D perhaps TRBD1 (5 bases). Sequencing used peripheral blood. The CDR3 here is CASSPQGTSNQPQHF. The CDR3 DNA is TGTGCCAGCAGCCCTCAGGGAACGAGCAATCAGCCCCAGCATTTT.